This T cell receptor beta chain was sequenced during a study of HIV-infected patients and healthy controls. This CDR3 comprises 14 residues. Germline CDR1 reads LNHNV; CDR2 reads YYDKDF (reference sequence). Deletions cut 4 bases from V and 2 bases from J, with 12 bases between. In TCRdb, the 5' RACE reads were re-called with MiXCR into one record per CDR3 protein. The sample records tens of thousands of distinct CDR3 sequences, 16% being singletons. This chain joins TRBV15 and TRBJ2-7, with D possibly TRBD1 on 6 matching bases. Sequenced input: CD4+ T cells from blood. The clonotype comes from a human donor in good health. CDR3 protein: CATSKDRITYEQYF. The CDR3 DNA sequence: TGTGCCACCAGCAAGGACAGAATTACCTACGAGCAGTACTTC.